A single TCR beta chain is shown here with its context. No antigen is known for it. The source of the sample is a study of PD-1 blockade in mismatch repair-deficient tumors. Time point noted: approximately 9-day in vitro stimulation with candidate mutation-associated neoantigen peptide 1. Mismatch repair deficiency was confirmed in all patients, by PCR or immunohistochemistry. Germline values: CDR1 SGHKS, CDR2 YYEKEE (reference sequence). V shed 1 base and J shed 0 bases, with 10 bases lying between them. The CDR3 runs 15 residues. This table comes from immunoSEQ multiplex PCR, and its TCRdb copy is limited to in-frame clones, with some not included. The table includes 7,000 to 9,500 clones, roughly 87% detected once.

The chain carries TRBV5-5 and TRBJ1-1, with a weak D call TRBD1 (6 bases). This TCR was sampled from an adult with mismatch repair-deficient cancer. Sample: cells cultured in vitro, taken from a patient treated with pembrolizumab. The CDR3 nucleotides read TGTGCCAGCAGCTTGAAGCCAGGGGTGAACACTGAAGCTTTCTTT. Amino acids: CASSLKPGVNTEAFF.